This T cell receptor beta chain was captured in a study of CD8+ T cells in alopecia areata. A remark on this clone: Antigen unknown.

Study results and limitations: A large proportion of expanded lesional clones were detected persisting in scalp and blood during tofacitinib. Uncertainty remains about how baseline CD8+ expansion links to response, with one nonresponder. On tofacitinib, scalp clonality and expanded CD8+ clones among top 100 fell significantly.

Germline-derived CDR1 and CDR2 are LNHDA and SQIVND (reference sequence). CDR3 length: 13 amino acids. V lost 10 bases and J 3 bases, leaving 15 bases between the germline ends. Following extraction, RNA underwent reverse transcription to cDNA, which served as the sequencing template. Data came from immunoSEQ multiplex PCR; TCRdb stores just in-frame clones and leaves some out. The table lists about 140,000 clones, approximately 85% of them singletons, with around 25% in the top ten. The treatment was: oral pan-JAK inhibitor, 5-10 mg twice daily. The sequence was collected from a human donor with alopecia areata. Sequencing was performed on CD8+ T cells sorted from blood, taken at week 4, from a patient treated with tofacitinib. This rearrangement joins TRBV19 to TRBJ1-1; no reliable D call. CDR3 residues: CATQPHGDTEAFF. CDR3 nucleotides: TGTGCCACCCAACCCCACGGGGACACTGAAGCTTTCTTT. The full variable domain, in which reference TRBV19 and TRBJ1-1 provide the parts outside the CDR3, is DGGITQSPKYLFRKEGQNVTLSCEQNLNHDAMYWYRQDPGQGLRLIYYSQIVNDFQKGDIAEGYSVSREKKESFPLTVTSAQKNPTAFYLCATQPHGDTEAFFGQGTRLTVV.